This T cell receptor beta chain emerged from a study of response to subunit inactivated influenza vaccine. Whole-study results and caveats: New T cells are recruited in small numbers by each seasonal influenza vaccination, according to the authors' suggestion.

The CDR3 consists of 16 residues. Between the trimmed V and J ends, which lost 7 bases and 0 bases, there was a span of 16 bases. Germline CDR1 is MNHEY and CDR2 is SVGEGT. In TCRdb, the RT-PCR reads were re-called with MiXCR into one record per CDR3 protein. The repertoire holds 450,000 to 600,000 distinct CDR3 sequences, with 16% as singletons. Details on this clonotype: Antigen unknown.

The starting material was CD4+ T cells sorted from PBMCs, obtained around 2 years after vaccination. The chain links TRBV6-2 or TRBV6-3 to TRBJ1-5; possibly TRBD1 for D (5 bases). The clonotype originates from a man aged 50-75 years who received an inactivated influenza vaccine. CDR3 nucleotide sequence: TGTGCCAGCACGCGGGGGTCGGGAAGTAGCAATCAGCCCCAGCATTTT. Residues: CASTRGSGSSNQPQHF.